The sequence of this T cell receptor (beta chain) was determined in a study of naive and memory T cell subsets. This clonotype is labeled medium-sized (0.01 to 0.1%). Treatment denoted: skin biopsy from PPD injection site in Mantoux-positive individual. A UMI-containing oligonucleotide was joined by 3' ligation to the TCR cDNA template. Skin biopsies came from PPD injection sites in Mantoux-positive individuals. In germline, CDR1 is MDHEN, CDR2 SYDVKM. V lost 8 bases, J lost 2 bases, and 2 bases lay in between. The CDR3 runs 10 residues. Ligated cDNA underwent four rounds of PCR with nested alpha and beta constant region primers and SP2. For blood and skin samples, reverse transcription used TCR alpha and beta constant primers. A single record per CDR3 protein comes from TCRdb applying MiXCR to the UMI-ligation and nested PCR reads. The profile shows 20,000 to 25,000 distinct CDR3 sequences, 4.5% to 7% of them singletons.

The V gene is TRBV28, the J gene TRBJ2-3; D gene uncertain. The receptor comes from an adult in good health. The material sequenced was skin, taken from a tuberculin skin test site. CDR3 loop: CASSTDTQYF. DNA of the CDR3: TGTGCCAGCTCCACAGATACGCAGTATTTT.